There are many counts of the clone carrying this TCR beta chain. Its specificity is not known. These data belong to a study of T cell repertoires in cytomegalovirus infection. At the level of the study: An indication of both CMV infection and matching HLA type came from public TCR beta signatures. Overall study findings and caveats: HLA-C-restricted TCR beta clonotypes specific for CMV led the ex vivo response. Accumulated public TCR beta family frequency recognized individuals carrying CMV together with the relevant HLA.

One entry per CDR3 protein, called by TCRdb with MiXCR from the reads. The top ten clones hold approximately 4.3% of a sample with under 200,000 distinct CDR3 sequences, 8% to 10% of them seen once. The CDR3 consists of 14 residues. V lost 0 bases and J lost 0, with 5 bases in between. Germline V gene lookup returns CDR1 LGHNA and CDR2 YSLEER. Sequencing was performed on PBMCs. This sequence was found in a human donor in good health (CMV status not recorded). Some clones in this sample may be carry-over from other donors' samples. The rearrangement uses TRBV4-3 and TRBJ1-1; the D is unclear. The CDR3 nucleotides are TGCGCCAGCAGCCAAGATTGGGTGAACACTGAAGCTTTCTTT. Translating gives CASSQDWVNTEAFF.